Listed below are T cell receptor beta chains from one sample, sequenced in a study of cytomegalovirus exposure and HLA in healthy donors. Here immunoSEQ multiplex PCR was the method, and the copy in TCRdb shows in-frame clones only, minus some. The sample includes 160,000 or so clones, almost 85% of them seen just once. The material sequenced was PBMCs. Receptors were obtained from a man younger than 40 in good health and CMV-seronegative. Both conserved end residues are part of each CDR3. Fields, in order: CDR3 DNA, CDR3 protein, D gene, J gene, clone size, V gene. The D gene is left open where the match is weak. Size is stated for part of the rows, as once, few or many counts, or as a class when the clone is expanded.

cdr3_nt: TGTGCCAGCAGTACAGGGGGCGGCGGCTACACCTTC
cdr3_aa: CASSTGGGGYTF
d_call: TRBD1
j_call: TRBJ1-2
clone_size: -
v_call: TRBV6-5

cdr3_nt: TGTGCCAGCATCGAGGGAAATGAGCAGTTCTTC
cdr3_aa: CASIEGNEQFF
d_call: -
j_call: TRBJ2-1
clone_size: few
v_call: TRBV28

cdr3_nt: TGTGCCAGCAGCGGGACTAGCGGGAGCCCAGCCGCGAACACCGGGGAGCTGTTTTTT
cdr3_aa: CASSGTSGSPAANTGELFF
d_call: TRBD2
j_call: TRBJ2-2
clone_size: -
v_call: TRBV5-4

cdr3_nt: TGTGCCAGCAGATTTTCAGAAAATCAGCCCCAGCATTTT
cdr3_aa: CASRFSENQPQHF
d_call: -
j_call: TRBJ1-5
clone_size: once
v_call: TRBV6-5

cdr3_nt: TGTGCCAGCAGTGAAGCGCGGGGGGGAGGGCCCGGAGATACGCAGTATTTT
cdr3_aa: CASSEARGGGPGDTQYF
d_call: TRBD2
j_call: TRBJ2-3
clone_size: -
v_call: TRBV6-1

cdr3_nt: TGTGCCAGCAGTGAAAAGACAGCTTTCAACTATGGCTACACCTTC
cdr3_aa: CASSEKTAFNYGYTF
d_call: -
j_call: TRBJ1-2
clone_size: few
v_call: TRBV2

cdr3_nt: TGTGCCAGCTCAATGGGGCGCAATGAGCAGTTCTTC
cdr3_aa: CASSMGRNEQFF
d_call: -
j_call: TRBJ2-1
clone_size: -
v_call: TRBV18

cdr3_nt: TGTGCCAGCAGCTTATGGGGGGGCCGGAGCGCAGATACGCAGTATTTT
cdr3_aa: CASSLWGGRSADTQYF
d_call: -
j_call: TRBJ2-3
clone_size: few
v_call: TRBV11-2

cdr3_nt: TGCAGTGCTATGGAGGACTACGAGCAGTACTTC
cdr3_aa: CSAMEDYEQYF
d_call: -
j_call: TRBJ2-7
clone_size: -
v_call: TRBV20-1

cdr3_nt: TGTGCCAGCAGCTTAGGGACAGCCATCTCTGGAAACACCATATATTTT
cdr3_aa: CASSLGTAISGNTIYF
d_call: -
j_call: TRBJ1-3
clone_size: -
v_call: TRBV7-6

cdr3_nt: TGTGCCAGCAGCGCATTAGGGGGGGGAATAGGAGAGACCCAGTACTTC
cdr3_aa: CASSALGGGIGETQYF
d_call: -
j_call: TRBJ2-5
clone_size: -
v_call: TRBV7-8